The 27 T cell receptor beta chains given below trace back to one sample, sequenced in a study of blood T cell repertoires in COVID-19. Profiling relied on immunoSEQ multiplex PCR, and the TCRdb table lists in-frame clones only, not all of them. The sample holds 360,000 or so clones, about 88% seen once. Sample: PBMCs or T cells enriched from blood (not recorded which). These receptors originate from a woman in her twenties or thirties who had recovered from COVID-19.

This rearrangement joins TRBV6-4 to TRBJ2-1; 9 bases map to TRBD2. The V segment lost 3 bases and the J segment 3 bases; nucleotides outside the gene matches: 12. Looked up from germline, CDR1 is MRHNA and CDR2 is SNTAGT. The CDR3 length is 18 residues. This chain's CDR3 is CASSEWGTGTSIYNEQFF. In nucleotides, the CDR3 is TGTGCCAGCAGTGAATGGGGGACCGGGACTAGCATCTACAATGAGCAGTTCTTC.

The chain has TRBV27 and TRBJ1-1; D gene ambiguous. The V gene's germline CDR1 is MNHEY and CDR2 SMNVEV (reference sequence). The CDR3 runs 13 residues. V was cut by 5 bases and J by 2 bases, with 9 bases left in between. CDR3 DNA sequence: TGTGCCAGCAGTCCCGGGGTTAACACTGAAGCTTTCTTT. It is translated as CASSPGVNTEAFF.

The rearrangement uses TRBV20-1 and TRBJ1-1; a possible D gene is TRBD1 (6 bases). This CDR3 has 11 residues. The germline V and J ends were trimmed by 1 base and 10 bases, with 10 bases remaining between them. Looked up from germline, CDR1 is DFQATT and CDR2 is SNEGSKA (reference sequence). CDR3 DNA sequence: TGCAGTGCTAGAGGTGGGACATCAGCTTTCTTT. Translating it yields CSARGGTSAFF.

The rearrangement joins TRBV28 to TRBJ1-4; D not certain. The V end lost 6 bases, the J end lost 8 bases, and 22 bases lay between the germline ends. Germline CDR1 MDHEN, CDR2 SYDVKM. This CDR3 has 16 residues. CDR3 amino acids: CASRADLGKGKEKLFF. The CDR3 region has the DNA TGTGCCAGCAGGGCGGATCTCGGGAAGGGAAAAGAAAAACTGTTTTTT.

J is TRBJ2-3 and V is TRBV10-3, with a weak D call TRBD1 (6 bases). Trimming removed 9 bases from V and 9 bases from J, with 10 bases in between. CDR3 length: 10 residues. Germline V gives CDR1 ENHRY, CDR2 SYGVKD. In DNA, the CDR3 is TGTGCCATGGGCAGGGGCACGCAGTATTTT. Residues: CAMGRGTQYF.

The V gene is TRBV12-5, the J gene TRBJ1-1; tentative D call: TRBD1 (5 bases). V shed 5 bases and J shed 1 base, with 17 bases lying between them. Germline V gene data show CDR1 as LGHNT and CDR2 as FRNRAP. CDR3 size: 16 residues. This chain's CDR3 is CASGLGGTVGNTEAFF. The DNA for the CDR3 is TGTGCTAGTGGTCTAGGAGGGACTGTGGGGAACACTGAAGCTTTCTTT. The variable domain in full, completed from reference TRBV12-5 and TRBJ1-1, reads DARVTQTPRHKVTEMGQEVTMRCQPILGHNTVFWYRQTMMQGLELLAYFRNRAPLDDSGMPKDRFSAEMPDATLATLKIQPSEPRDSAVYFCASGLGGTVGNTEAFFGQGTRLTVV.

The chain combines TRBV14 with TRBJ2-1; possible D gene TRBD1, 5 bases. The CDR3 has 15 amino acids. The V end was cut by 1 base, the J end by 1 base, with 8 bases between. Germline loops: CDR1 SGHDN, CDR2 FVKESK. Here the CDR3 DNA reads TGTGCCAGCAGCCAAGTCAAGGGGTCCTACAATGAGCAGTTCTTC. The encoded protein is CASSQVKGSYNEQFF.

This clone was detected only once. V and J are TRBV9 and TRBJ1-2; TRBD1 might be the D (5 bases). The CDR3 contains 12 residues. Per the germline V gene, CDR1 is SGDLS and CDR2 is YYNGEE. The V end was cut by 3 bases, the J end by 5 bases, with 8 bases between. CDR3 loop: CASSDDSYGYTF. The DNA for the CDR3 is TGTGCCAGCAGCGATGACAGTTATGGCTACACCTTC.

This rearrangement joins TRBV29-1 to TRBJ1-2; D not certain. CDR3 length: 15 amino acids. V lost 1 base, J lost 0 bases, and 12 bases lay in between. Looked up from germline, CDR1 is SQVTM and CDR2 is ANQGSEA. The CDR3, as DNA: TGCAGCGTTGAAGGGACGGGAGAGACTAACTATGGCTACACCTTC. It yields the protein CSVEGTGETNYGYTF.

This clone was seen repeatedly, ten times or more. The chain recombines TRBV7-3 with TRBJ1-1; D gene ambiguous. CDR1 is SGHTA and CDR2 is FQGTGA in the germline V gene. The length of the CDR3 is 13 residues. The V and J ends lost 4 bases and 6 bases respectively, with 12 bases between them. The CDR3, as DNA: TGTGCCAGCAGCTCCTCCGCTAGATCTGAAGCTTTCTTT. Protein product: CASSSSARSEAFF.

The CDR3 nucleotides read TGTGCCAGCAGCTCAGGGACTAGTAACACCGGGGAGCTGTTTTTT. It codes for CASSSGTSNTGELFF. The chain is built from TRBV13 and TRBJ2-2, with 8 bases identical to TRBD2. Germline lookup yields CDR1 PRHDT and CDR2 FYEKMQ (reference sequence). CDR3 length equals 15 residues. The V segment lost 4 bases and the J segment 2 bases; nucleotides outside the gene matches: 3.

The chain has TRBV28 and TRBJ2-1; D possibly corresponds to TRBD2 (6 bases). The CDR3 extends over 15 amino acids. Germline V gene sequence: CDR1 MDHEN, CDR2 SYDVKM. V was clipped by 7 bases and J by 8 bases, with 21 bases between them. The chain's CDR3 is CASTLTSPGVDEQFF. For the CDR3, the DNA is TGTGCCAGCACCCTGACTAGTCCGGGGGTCGATGAGCAGTTCTTC.

This chain joins TRBV28 and TRBJ2-7; D is undetermined. Germline CDR1 reads MDHEN; CDR2 reads SYDVKM. Trimming stripped 6 bases from V and 2 bases from J, with 11 bases between. The CDR3 is made up of 13 amino acids. In DNA form, the CDR3 reads TGTGCCAGCAGCTTGAGACTGGCCTACGAGCAGTACTTC. Translating it yields CASSLRLAYEQYF.

This clone was found once. The chain combines TRBV13 with TRBJ2-1; maybe TRBD2 (5 bases). Germline V lookup: CDR1 PRHDT, CDR2 FYEKMQ (reference sequence). Trimming stripped 2 bases from V and 7 bases from J, with 9 bases between. The CDR3 sequence is 13 residues long. The CDR3 DNA reads as TGTGCCAGCAGCTTACGGGGTGGGAATGAGCAGTTCTTC. This encodes CASSLRGGNEQFF.

This rearrangement joins TRBV2 to TRBJ2-7; TRBD1 matches 9 bases. The germline gives CDR1 SNHLY, CDR2 FYNNEI. The CDR3 length is 12 residues. The V segment lost 6 bases and the J segment 7 bases; nucleotides outside the gene matches: 4. The CDR3 DNA follows: TGTGCCAGCAGGGACAGGGGAAAGGAGCAGTACTTC. Protein: CASRDRGKEQYF.

The V and J genes are TRBV5-1 and TRBJ1-5, with 7 bases matching TRBD1. This CDR3 is built from 17 residues. V trimming: 1 base; J trimming: 0 bases; junction bases outside the gene matches: 7. Germline V gene lookup returns CDR1 SGHRS and CDR2 YFSETQ. CDR3: CASSLPAGDSSNQPQHF. Here the CDR3 DNA reads TGCGCCAGCAGCTTGCCGGCAGGGGACAGTAGCAATCAGCCCCAGCATTTT.

This chain links TRBV29-1 with TRBJ2-1, with 7 bases matching TRBD1. The germline V gene has CDR1 SQVTM and CDR2 ANQGSEA. The CDR3 sequence is 12 residues long. The V and J ends lost 4 bases and 8 bases, in that order; junction bases with no gene match: 5. The CDR3 region has the DNA TGCAGCGTTGGACAGGGTCCGCATGAGCAGTTCTTC. It encodes CSVGQGPHEQFF.

This chain links TRBV11-2 with TRBJ1-6; D is perhaps TRBD1 (6 bases). This CDR3 has 14 amino acids. Germline V gene lookup returns CDR1 SGHAT and CDR2 FQNNGV. V was shortened by 5 bases and J by 14 bases, with 19 bases between the two germline ends. The CDR3, as DNA: TGTGCCAGCAGCGGACAGACTGTTGGGGGGGCCCTCCACTTT. Translation: CASSGQTVGGALHF.

This chain connects TRBV4-1 to TRBJ2-7; a weak D match, TRBD2 (5 bases). This CDR3 spans 14 amino acids. V gave up 1 base and J gave up 0 bases, with 7 bases separating them. In germline, CDR1 is MGHRA, CDR2 YSYEKL. This chain's CDR3 is CASSQVGSSYEQYF. In DNA form, the CDR3 reads TGCGCCAGCAGCCAAGTTGGGAGCTCCTACGAGCAGTACTTC.

This rearrangement joins TRBV2 to TRBJ1-4; TRBD1 matches at 7 bases. The CDR3 is 15 residues long. Germline CDR1 is SNHLY and CDR2 is FYNNEI. The V gene end was trimmed by 4 bases and the J gene end by 8 bases; junction bases not matched to a gene: 10. CDR3 DNA sequence: TGTGCCAGCAGTGTTAGACAGGGCTTCGGGGAAAAACTGTTTTTT. Amino acid sequence: CASSVRQGFGEKLFF.

This clone showed up just a few times. Other DNA sequences within the sample encode an identical CDR3. The chain carries TRBV19 and TRBJ2-7; D may be TRBD1 (5 bases). Trimming stripped 1 base from V and 1 base from J, with 8 bases between. The CDR3 has 14 amino acids. Germline V CDR1 and CDR2: LNHDA, SQIVND (reference sequence). DNA of the CDR3: TGTGCCAGTAGTATAGCAGACAGTTCCTACGAGCAGTACTTC. Translated: CASSIADSSYEQYF.

V is TRBV7-8 and J is TRBJ1-1; possibly TRBD1 for D (6 bases). This CDR3 contains 12 residues. Germline V gene data show CDR1 as SGHVS and CDR2 as FQNEAQ. Trimming removed 2 bases at V and 8 bases at J, with 9 bases between. In DNA form, the CDR3 reads TGTGCCAGCAGCTTAAGAGGGACAGAAGCTTTCTTT. Protein sequence: CASSLRGTEAFF.

The gene calls are TRBV28 and TRBJ1-5, with D perhaps matching TRBD1 (5 bases). Trimming took off 8 bases at V and 2 bases at J, with 16 bases between the two ends. The CDR3 has 15 amino acids. Germline CDR1 is MDHEN and CDR2 is SYDVKM. The DNA for the CDR3 is TGTGCCAGCTTAAATGGGGGGGTAGGCAATCAGCCCCAGCATTTT. Its translation: CASLNGGVGNQPQHF. The whole variable domain, remainder taken from reference TRBV28 and TRBJ1-5, is DVKVTQSSRYLVKRTGEKVFLECVQDMDHENMFWYRQDPGLGLRLIYFSYDVKMKEKGDIPEGYSVSREKKERFSLILESASTNQTSMYLCASLNGGVGNQPQHFGDGTRLSIL.

The gene calls are TRBV2 and TRBJ2-2, with D perhaps TRBD2 (5 bases). The germline V gene encodes CDR1 SNHLY and CDR2 FYNNEI. V was trimmed by 4 bases and J by 4 bases, leaving 13 bases between them. This CDR3 comprises 15 residues. The CDR3 DNA sequence: TGTGCCAGCAGTGGACTACCACCGTCCACCGGGGAGCTGTTTTTT. Protein product: CASSGLPPSTGELFF.

The chain uses TRBV2 and TRBJ2-1, with D perhaps matching TRBD1 (6 bases). The germline V gene has CDR1 SNHLY and CDR2 FYNNEI. The CDR3 spans 12 residues. The V end lost 6 bases, the J end lost 8 bases, and 11 bases lay between the germline ends. CDR3 sequence reads: CASRAQGYEQFF. DNA for the CDR3: TGTGCCAGCAGAGCACAGGGCTATGAGCAGTTCTTC.

The rearrangement links TRBV25-1 to TRBJ1-2; the D is unclear. V dropped 1 base and J dropped 1 base, with 7 bases sitting between them. Germline-derived CDR1 and CDR2 are MGHDK and SYGVNS. The CDR3 extends over 14 amino acids. In DNA, the CDR3 is TGTGCCAGCAGTGAATGGGCTGTTAACTATGGCTACACCTTC. As protein: CASSEWAVNYGYTF.

The chain employs TRBV28 and TRBJ1-2; 9 nucleotides line up with TRBD1. The length of the CDR3 is 13 residues. V was clipped by 6 bases and J by 4 bases; unmatched bases: 3. The germline V gene has CDR1 MDHEN and CDR2 SYDVKM. The CDR3 is CASRIQGAYGYTF. The CDR3 nucleotides are TGTGCCAGCAGAATACAGGGGGCCTATGGCTACACCTTC.